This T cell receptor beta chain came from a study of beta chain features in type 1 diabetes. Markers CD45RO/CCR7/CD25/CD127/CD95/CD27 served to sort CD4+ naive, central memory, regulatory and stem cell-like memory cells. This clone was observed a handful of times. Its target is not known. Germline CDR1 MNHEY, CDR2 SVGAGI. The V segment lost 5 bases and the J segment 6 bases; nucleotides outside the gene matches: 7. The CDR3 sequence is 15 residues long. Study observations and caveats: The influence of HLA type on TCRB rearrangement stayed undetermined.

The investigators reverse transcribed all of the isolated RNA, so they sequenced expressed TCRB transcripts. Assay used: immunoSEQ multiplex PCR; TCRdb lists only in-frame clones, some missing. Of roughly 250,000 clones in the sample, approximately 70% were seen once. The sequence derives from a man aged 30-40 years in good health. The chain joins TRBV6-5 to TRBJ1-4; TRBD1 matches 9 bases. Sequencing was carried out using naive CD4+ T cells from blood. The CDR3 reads CASSRSRDRDEKLFF. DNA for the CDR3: TGTGCCAGCAGTCGGAGCCGGGACAGGGATGAAAAACTGTTTTTT.